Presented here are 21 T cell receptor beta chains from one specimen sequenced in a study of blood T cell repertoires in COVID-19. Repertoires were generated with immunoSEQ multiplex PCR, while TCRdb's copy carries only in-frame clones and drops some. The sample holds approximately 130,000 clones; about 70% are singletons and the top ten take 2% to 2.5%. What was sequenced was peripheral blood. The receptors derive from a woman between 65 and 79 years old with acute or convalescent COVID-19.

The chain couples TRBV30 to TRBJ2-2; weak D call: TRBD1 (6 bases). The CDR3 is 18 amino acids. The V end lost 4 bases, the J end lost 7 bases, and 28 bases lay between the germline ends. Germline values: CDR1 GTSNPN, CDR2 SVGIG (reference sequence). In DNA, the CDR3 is TGTGCCTGGAAGACGGAACAGGGAGACGGTACGAAGGACGGGGAGCTGTTTTTT. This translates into CAWKTEQGDGTKDGELFF.

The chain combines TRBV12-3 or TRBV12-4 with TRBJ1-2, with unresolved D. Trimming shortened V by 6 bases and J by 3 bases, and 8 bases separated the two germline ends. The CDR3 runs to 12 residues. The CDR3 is CASSQFDYGYTF. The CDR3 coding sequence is TGTGCCAGCAGCCAATTTGACTATGGCTACACCTTC.

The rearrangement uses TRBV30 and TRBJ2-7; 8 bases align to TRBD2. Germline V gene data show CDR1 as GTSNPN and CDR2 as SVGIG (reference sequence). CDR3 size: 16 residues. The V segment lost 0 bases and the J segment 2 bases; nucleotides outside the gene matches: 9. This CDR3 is CAWSVGLAGRTYEQYF. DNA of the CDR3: TGTGCCTGGAGTGTAGGTCTAGCGGGCAGGACCTACGAGCAGTACTTC. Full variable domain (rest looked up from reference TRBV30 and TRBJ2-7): SQTIHQWPATLVQPVGSPLSLECTVEGTSNPNLYWYRQAAGRGLQLLFYSVGIGQISSEVPQNLSASRPQDRQFILSSKKLLLSDSGFYLCAWSVGLAGRTYEQYFGPGTRLTVT.

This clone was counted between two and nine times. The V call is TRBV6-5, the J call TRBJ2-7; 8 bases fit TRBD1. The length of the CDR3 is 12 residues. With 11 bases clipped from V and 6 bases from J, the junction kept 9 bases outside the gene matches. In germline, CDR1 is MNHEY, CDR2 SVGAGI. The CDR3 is CAARGPLGEQYF. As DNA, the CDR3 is TGTGCCGCCAGGGGGCCTTTGGGCGAGCAGTACTTC.

CDR3 sequence: CASGLDKDSSHFSGANVLTF. CDR3 bases: TGTGCTAGTGGTTTGGATAAGGACAGCTCGCACTTCTCTGGGGCCAACGTCCTGACTTTC. The chain links TRBV12-5 to TRBJ2-6, with D perhaps TRBD1 (6 bases). The CDR3 consists of 20 residues. Germline V gene lookup returns CDR1 LGHNT and CDR2 FRNRAP. The ends were cut back, 1 base at V and 0 bases at J, with 19 bases in the middle.

The CDR3: CASSLEAGGNSEAFF. CDR3 bases: TGTGCCAGCAGCTTAGAGGCAGGGGGCAATTCTGAAGCTTTCTTT. V usage is TRBV7-2 and J usage is TRBJ1-1; 8 bases agree with TRBD1. The germline V gene has CDR1 SGHTA and CDR2 FQGNSA. J gave up 6 bases and V 1 base, and 7 bases lay outside the gene matches. The CDR3 has 15 amino acids.

The CDR3 nucleotides are TGTGCCAGCAGTTCCCAGGGGAGCTCGAACACTGAAGCTTTCTTT. It encodes CASSSQGSSNTEAFF. This chain uses TRBV6-5 with TRBJ1-1; tentatively, D is TRBD1 (6 bases). The CDR3 extends over 15 amino acids. Deletions cut 4 bases from V and 1 base from J, with 13 bases between. Germline CDR1 MNHEY, CDR2 SVGAGI.

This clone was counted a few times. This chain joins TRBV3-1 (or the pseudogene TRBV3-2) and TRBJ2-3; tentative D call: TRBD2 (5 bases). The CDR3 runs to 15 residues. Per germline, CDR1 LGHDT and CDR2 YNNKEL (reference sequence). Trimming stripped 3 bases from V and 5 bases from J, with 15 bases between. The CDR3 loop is CASSQSQRKGDTQYF. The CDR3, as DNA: TGTGCCAGCAGCCAGTCCCAGCGGAAGGGAGATACGCAGTATTTT.

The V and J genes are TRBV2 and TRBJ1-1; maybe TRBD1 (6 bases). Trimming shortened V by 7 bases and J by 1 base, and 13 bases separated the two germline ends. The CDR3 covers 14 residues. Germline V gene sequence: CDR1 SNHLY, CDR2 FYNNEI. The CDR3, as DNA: TGTGCCAGCAACCCGACAGGCTGGAACACTGAAGCTTTCTTT. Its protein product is CASNPTGWNTEAFF.

The CDR3 bases are TGTGCCTGGAGTCCGGGGGTGGACGAGCAGTACTTC. Amino acids: CAWSPGVDEQYF. This chain uses TRBV30 with TRBJ2-7; TRBD2 might be the D (6 bases). Germline CDR1 reads GTSNPN; CDR2 reads SVGIG (reference sequence). The germline V and J ends were trimmed by 2 bases and 5 bases, with 10 bases remaining between them. CDR3 length: 12 amino acids.

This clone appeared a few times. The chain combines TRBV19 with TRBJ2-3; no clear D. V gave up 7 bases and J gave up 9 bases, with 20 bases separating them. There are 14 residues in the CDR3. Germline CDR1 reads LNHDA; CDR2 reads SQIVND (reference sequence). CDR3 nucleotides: TGTGCCAGTAACAAAGATCGAGGAGCAGTAACGCAGTATTTT. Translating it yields CASNKDRGAVTQYF.

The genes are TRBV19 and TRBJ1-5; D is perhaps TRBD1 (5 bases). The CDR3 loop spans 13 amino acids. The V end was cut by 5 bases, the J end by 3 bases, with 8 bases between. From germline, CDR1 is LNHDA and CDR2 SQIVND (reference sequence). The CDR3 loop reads CASSRQYNQPQHF. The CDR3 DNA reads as TGTGCCAGTAGTCGACAGTACAATCAGCCCCAGCATTTT.

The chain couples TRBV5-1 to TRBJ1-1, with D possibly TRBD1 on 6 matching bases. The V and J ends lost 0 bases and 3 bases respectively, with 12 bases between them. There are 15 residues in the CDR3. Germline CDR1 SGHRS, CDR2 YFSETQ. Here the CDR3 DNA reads TGCGCCAGCAGCTTGGACCCGGGGGGCTACACTGAAGCTTTCTTT. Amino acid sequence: CASSLDPGGYTEAFF. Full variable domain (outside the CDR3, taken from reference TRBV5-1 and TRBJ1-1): KAGVTQTPRYLIKTRGQQVTLSCSPISGHRSVSWYQQTPGQGLQFLFEYFSETQRNKGNFPGRFSGRQFSNSRSEMNVSTLELGDSALYLCASSLDPGGYTEAFFGQGTRLTVV.

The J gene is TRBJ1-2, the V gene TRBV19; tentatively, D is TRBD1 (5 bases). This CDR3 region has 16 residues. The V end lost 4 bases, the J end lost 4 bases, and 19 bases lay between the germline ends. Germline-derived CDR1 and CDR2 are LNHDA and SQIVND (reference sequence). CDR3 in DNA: TGTGCCAGTAGTACCATCGACAGCTCCAGCGCCTATGGCTACACCTTC. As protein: CASSTIDSSSAYGYTF.

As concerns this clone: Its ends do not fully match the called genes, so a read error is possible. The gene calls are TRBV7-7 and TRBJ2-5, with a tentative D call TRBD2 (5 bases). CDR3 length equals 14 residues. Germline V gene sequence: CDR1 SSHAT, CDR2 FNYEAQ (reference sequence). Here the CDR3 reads CASSLGPTGETQYF. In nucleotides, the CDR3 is TGTGCTAGCAGCTTAGGACCCACGGGGGAGACCCAGTACTTC.

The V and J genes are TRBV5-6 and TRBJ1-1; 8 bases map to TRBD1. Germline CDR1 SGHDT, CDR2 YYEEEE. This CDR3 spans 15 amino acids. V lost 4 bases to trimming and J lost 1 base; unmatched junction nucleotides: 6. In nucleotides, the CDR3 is TGTGCCAGCAGCAGGCTGGGGACAGGGAACACTGAAGCTTTCTTT. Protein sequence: CASSRLGTGNTEAFF.

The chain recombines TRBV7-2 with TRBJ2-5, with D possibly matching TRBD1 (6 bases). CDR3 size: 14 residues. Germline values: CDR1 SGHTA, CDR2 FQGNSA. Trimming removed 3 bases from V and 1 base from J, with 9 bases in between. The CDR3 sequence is CASSLDSFQETQYF. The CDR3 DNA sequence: TGTGCCAGCAGCTTGGACAGTTTCCAAGAGACCCAGTACTTC. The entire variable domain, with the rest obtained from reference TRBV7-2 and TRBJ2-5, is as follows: GAGVSQSPSNKVTEKGKDVELRCDPISGHTALYWYRQSLGQGLEFLIYFQGNSAPDKSGLPSDRFSAERTGGSVSTLTIQRTQQEDSAVYLCASSLDSFQETQYFGPGTRLLVL.

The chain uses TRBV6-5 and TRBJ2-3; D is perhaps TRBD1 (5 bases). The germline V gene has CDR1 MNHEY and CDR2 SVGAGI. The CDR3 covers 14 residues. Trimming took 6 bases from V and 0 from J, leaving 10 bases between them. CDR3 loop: CASRVTASTDTQYF. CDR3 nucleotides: TGTGCCAGCAGAGTGACAGCGAGCACAGATACGCAGTATTTT.

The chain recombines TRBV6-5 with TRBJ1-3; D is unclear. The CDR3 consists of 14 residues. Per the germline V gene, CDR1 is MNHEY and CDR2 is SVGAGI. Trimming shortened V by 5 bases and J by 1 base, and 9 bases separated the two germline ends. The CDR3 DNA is TGTGCCAGCAGTCTTGGAGTGTCTGGAAACACCATATATTTT. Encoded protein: CASSLGVSGNTIYF.

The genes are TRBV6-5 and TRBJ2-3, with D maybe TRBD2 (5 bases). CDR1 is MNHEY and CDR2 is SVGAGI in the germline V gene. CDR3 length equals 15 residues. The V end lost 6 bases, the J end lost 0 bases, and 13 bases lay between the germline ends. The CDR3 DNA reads TGTGCCAGCAGACCCGACTACACTAGCACAGATACGCAGTATTTT. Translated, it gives CASRPDYTSTDTQYF.

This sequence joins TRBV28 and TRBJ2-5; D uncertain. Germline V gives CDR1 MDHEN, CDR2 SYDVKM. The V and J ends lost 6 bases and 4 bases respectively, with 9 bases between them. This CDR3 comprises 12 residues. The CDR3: CASRQRLETQYF. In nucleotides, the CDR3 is TGTGCCAGCAGACAACGTCTAGAGACCCAGTACTTC.